Listed below are T cell receptor beta chains from one sample, sequenced in a study of blood T cells in healthy people across ages. MiXCR, run by TCRdb on the 5' RACE reads, gives a single entry per CDR3 protein. The sample yields roughly 500,000 distinct CDR3 sequences, 25% to 30% seen once. The sample was blood. The receptor set was obtained from a woman aged 70 to 79 in good health. CDR3s include the opening cysteine and the closing phenylalanine or tryptophan. Fields, in order: V gene, D gene, J gene, clone size, CDR3 protein, CDR3 DNA. The D gene is left open where the match is weak. A row's size may be missing; if present it is once, few, many or a size class.

V: TRBV20-1; D: -; J: TRBJ2-7; size: -; CDR3: CSAPKDIHEQYF; DNA: TGCAGTGCTCCCAAGGACATCCACGAGCAGTACTTC
V: TRBV15; D: TRBD1; J: TRBJ1-6; size: -; CDR3: CATSSRTGGNSPLHF; DNA: TGTGCCACCAGCTCCCGGACAGGGGGGAATTCACCCCTCCACTTT
V: TRBV6-6; D: -; J: TRBJ1-2; size: -; CDR3: CASSYSQGDNYGYTF; DNA: TGTGCCAGCAGTTACTCACAGGGTGACAACTATGGCTACACCTTC
V: TRBV7-9; D: -; J: TRBJ2-2; size: -; CDR3: CASSPQGSWTGEPFF; DNA: TGTGCCAGCAGTCCCCAGGGGTCTTGGACCGGGGAGCCGTTTTTT
V: TRBV2; D: -; J: TRBJ2-2; size: few; CDR3: CATLTGTNTGELFF; DNA: TGTGCCACCTTGACAGGGACTAACACCGGGGAGCTGTTTTTT
V: TRBV20-1; D: TRBD1; J: TRBJ1-4; size: many; CDR3: CSARVRGPNEKLFF; DNA: TGCAGTGCTAGAGTCAGGGGGCCTAATGAAAAACTGTTTTTT
V: TRBV20-1; D: -; J: TRBJ1-5; size: few; CDR3: CSARDRTLNQPQHF; DNA: TGCAGTGCTAGAGATCGAACCTTAAATCAGCCCCAGCATTTT
V: TRBV11-3; D: TRBD1; J: TRBJ2-5; size: -; CDR3: CASSSGTGWETQYF; DNA: TGTGCCAGCAGTTCCGGGACAGGGTGGGAGACCCAGTACTTC
V: TRBV10-3; D: -; J: TRBJ1-2; size: -; CDR3: CAISESRGRLRGYGYTF; DNA: TGTGCCATCAGTGAGTCCCGCGGACGGTTACGAGGCTATGGCTACACCTTC
V: TRBV20-1; D: -; J: TRBJ2-3; size: -; CDR3: CSAPGRITSTDTQYF; DNA: TGCAGTGCCCCGGGGAGGATAACTAGCACAGATACGCAGTATTTT
V: TRBV5-1; D: TRBD1; J: TRBJ1-1; size: few; CDR3: CASSLQAGGLTEAFF; DNA: TGCGCCAGCAGCTTGCAGGCAGGGGGTTTAACTGAAGCTTTCTTT
V: TRBV20-1; D: -; J: TRBJ1-1; size: -; CDR3: CSARSGANTEAFF; DNA: TGCAGTGCTAGATCTGGGGCGAACACTGAAGCTTTCTTT
V: TRBV5-1; D: TRBD1; J: TRBJ1-2; size: few; CDR3: CASRTGKGYTF; DNA: TGCGCCAGCAGGACAGGGAAGGGCTACACCTTC
V: TRBV29-1; D: TRBD1; J: TRBJ2-7; size: -; CDR3: CSVEADPTGTDSYEQYF; DNA: TGCAGCGTTGAAGCCGATCCTACCGGGACAGACTCCTACGAGCAGTACTTC
V: TRBV20-1; D: -; J: TRBJ1-4; size: -; CDR3: CSAQDATNEKLFF; DNA: TGCAGTGCTCAGGATGCAACTAATGAAAAACTGTTTTTT
V: TRBV14; D: -; J: TRBJ2-1; size: -; CDR3: CASSPLPGEISYNEQFF; DNA: TGTGCCAGCAGCCCTCTTCCAGGGGAGATCTCCTACAATGAGCAGTTCTTC
V: TRBV11-2; D: -; J: TRBJ2-7; size: few; CDR3: CASSLYPGPYEQYF; DNA: TGTGCCAGCAGCTTATATCCGGGGCCCTACGAGCAGTACTTC
V: TRBV15; D: -; J: TRBJ2-1; size: -; CDR3: CATSRGVNYNEQFF; DNA: TGTGCCACCAGCAGAGGGGTCAATTACAATGAGCAGTTCTTC
V: TRBV20-1; D: TRBD1; J: TRBJ1-1; size: -; CDR3: CSARGDRGSEAFF; DNA: TGCAGTGCTAGAGGGGACAGGGGCTCTGAAGCTTTCTTT
V: TRBV29-1; D: -; J: TRBJ2-5; size: -; CDR3: CSVVAETQYF; DNA: TGCAGCGTTGTCGCGGAGACCCAGTACTTC
V: TRBV5-1; D: TRBD2; J: TRBJ2-7; size: -; CDR3: CASSLVPGGLGYEQYF; DNA: TGCGCCAGCAGCTTGGTCCCGGGAGGGCTTGGCTACGAGCAGTACTTC
V: TRBV30; D: -; J: TRBJ2-2; size: -; CDR3: CAWKTGSNTGELFF; DNA: TGTGCCTGGAAAACAGGGAGCAACACCGGGGAGCTGTTTTTT
V: TRBV7-3; D: -; J: TRBJ2-3; size: few; CDR3: CASSAGTYPSDTQYF; DNA: TGTGCCAGCAGCGCCGGGACTTACCCGTCAGATACGCAGTATTTT
V: TRBV12-5; D: -; J: TRBJ2-3; size: few; CDR3: CASGLVRAPMSTDTQYF; DNA: TGTGCTAGTGGTTTGGTACGCGCCCCGATGAGCACAGATACGCAGTATTTT